Listed below are T cell receptor beta chains from one sample, sequenced in a study of blood T cell repertoires in COVID-19. Using immunoSEQ multiplex PCR, the repertoire was profiled, and TCRdb retains in-frame clones only, with some absent. The sample lists over 600,000 clones, just under 90% occurring once. Input material: peripheral blood. These receptor sequences come from a woman younger than 30 with acute or convalescent COVID-19. Both conserved end residues are part of each CDR3. A D gene is named only where the DNA matches it firmly. The listing skips clone size in some rows; elsewhere it reads once, few, many or a size class.

>TRBV3-1/TRBV3-2|TRBD1|NA|TRBJ2-2
TGTGCCAGCAGGGACAGGGGGAGCACCGGGGAGCTGTTTTTT
CASRDRGSTGELFF
>TRBV2|TRBD1|NA|TRBJ2-3
TGTGCCAGCAGCCAAGGACAGGCTGCAACGACAGATACGCAGTATTTT
CASSQGQAATTDTQYF
>TRBV29-1|NA|NA|TRBJ1-2
TGCAGCGTTGAAAAGGGAGTTTGGGGCTACACCTTC
CSVEKGVWGYTF
>TRBV2|NA|few|TRBJ1-1
TGTGCAGGCAGTGAAAGGTTGGGCAACACTGAAGCTTTCTTT
CAGSERLGNTEAFF
>TRBV2|TRBD2|NA|TRBJ2-1
TGTGCCAGCACGGGGACTAGTGAGCAGTTCTTC
CASTGTSEQFF
>TRBV9|TRBD2|NA|TRBJ2-3
TGTGCCAGCAGCGTAGGCATCGGGGGGACTAGCACAGATACGCAGTATTTT
CASSVGIGGTSTDTQYF
>TRBV19|NA|NA|TRBJ1-2
TGTGCCAGTAGCTGGACTAGGCGTGAGCCCGCCCGAGGCTACACCTTC
CASSWTRREPARGYTF
>TRBV5-6|NA|NA|TRBJ1-5
TGTGCCAGCAGCTTTGGGTCAGGGGTGAATCAGCCCCAGCATTTT
CASSFGSGVNQPQHF
>TRBV19|NA|NA|TRBJ1-2
TGTGCCAGTAGTATCCACGACATCAGCTATGGCTACACCTTC
CASSIHDISYGYTF
>TRBV5-4|TRBD1|NA|TRBJ1-2
TGTGCCAGCAGCTTGGTTGGGACAGGGGCGTGGGGCTACACCTTC
CASSLVGTGAWGYTF
>TRBV30|TRBD1|NA|TRBJ2-1
TGTGCCTGGAATGGGGGACAGAACAATGAGCAGTTCTTC
CAWNGGQNNEQFF